A few counts support the clone carrying this T cell receptor (beta chain). This sample stems from a study of T-cell memory formation after mild COVID-19. Each CDR3 protein is one row after TCRdb ran MiXCR on the 5' RACE reads. The sample lists under 300,000 distinct CDR3 sequences, 15% to 20% seen once, with 3.5% in the top ten. This CDR3 region has 13 residues. From germline, CDR1 is ENHRY and CDR2 SYGVKD. Trimming stripped 4 bases from V and 1 base from J, with 5 bases between. The genes are TRBV10-3 and TRBJ1-5, with D hard to call. Sample: PBMCs or a T cell subset sorted from them (not recorded which). The receptor was isolated from a man younger than 30 who had mild COVID-19 (a few samples of this study predate the infection). Cell type and time point are not known. This CDR3 reads CAISVSSNQPQHF. CDR3 nucleotides: TGTGCCATCAGTGTCTCCAGCAATCAGCCCCAGCATTTT.